These 8 T cell receptor beta chains share one sample of origin, sequenced in a study of sequential checkpoint blockade in melanoma. The treatment is: randomized to nivolumab then ipilimumab (arm A) or the reverse (arm B). TCRdb's copy holds only in-frame clones and misses some; the assay was immunoSEQ multiplex PCR. The sample lists roughly 29,000 clones, approximately 86% occurring once. Sequenced material: CD8+ T cells sorted from blood (inferred from file names), taken from a patient given nivolumab and ipilimumab in sequence. These receptors all come from a human donor with melanoma.

This chain uses TRBV9 with TRBJ2-1; D gene uncertain. The V gene's germline CDR1 is SGDLS and CDR2 YYNGEE. This CDR3 is built from 14 residues. V was clipped by 0 bases and J by 7 bases, with 11 bases between them. DNA for the CDR3: TGTGCCAGCAGCGTAGCATCGGGTAGAAATGAGCAGTTCTTC. This codes for CASSVASGRNEQFF.

The rearrangement links TRBV7-7 to TRBJ2-5; TRBD2 is a possible D gene (5 bases). The CDR3 is 15 residues long. CDR1 is SSHAT and CDR2 is FNYEAQ in the germline V gene (reference sequence). Trimming stripped 3 bases from V and 4 bases from J, with 15 bases between. This CDR3 is CASSLSTSSGETQYF. The DNA for the CDR3 is TGTGCCAGCAGCTTGAGCACTAGTAGTGGAGAGACCCAGTACTTC.

The genes are TRBV28 and TRBJ1-5; unclear D gene. V lost 5 bases and J lost 9, with 8 bases in between. CDR1 is MDHEN, CDR2 SYDVKM, per germline. The CDR3 totals 11 residues. The CDR3 region is CASSPTGPQHF. The CDR3 bases are TGTGCCAGCAGTCCAACGGGGCCCCAGCATTTT.

In the case of this clone: One end of the junction does not line up with germline, which may come from a read error. This chain uses TRBV7-2 with TRBJ2-7, with 12 bases aligning to TRBD2. The CDR3 sequence is 16 residues long. Germline loops: CDR1 SGHTA, CDR2 FQGNSA. CDR3 protein: CASRLETSGSSYEQYF. For the CDR3, the DNA is TGCGCCAGCAGGCTAGAGACTAGCGGGAGCTCCTACGAGCAGTACTTC.

This chain joins TRBV7-2 and TRBJ2-7; D gene uncertain. The CDR3 is 13 amino acids. Germline CDR1 is SGHTA and CDR2 is FQGNSA. V lost 1 base and J lost 3, with 7 bases in between. As DNA, the CDR3 is TGTGCCAGCAGCTTAGATCCGTTCTACGAGCAGTACTTC. Translating it yields CASSLDPFYEQYF.

V is TRBV5-6 and J is TRBJ1-1; D not resolved. Trimming cost V 3 bases and J 0 bases, with 6 bases left between them. CDR3 size: 13 residues. Germline values: CDR1 SGHDT, CDR2 YYEEEE. The CDR3 sequence is CASSSRMNTEAFF. The CDR3 bases are TGTGCCAGCAGCTCGAGGATGAACACTGAAGCTTTCTTT. Drawing the rest from reference TRBV5-6 and TRBJ1-1, the complete variable domain is DAGVTQSPTHLIKTRGQQVTLRCSPKSGHDTVSWYQQALGQGPQFIFQYYEEEERQRGNFPDRFSGHQFPNYSSELNVNALLLGDSALYLCASSSRMNTEAFFGQGTRLTVV.

The V and J genes are TRBV6-6 and TRBJ1-3, with D perhaps matching TRBD1 (6 bases). Germline V gene sequence: CDR1 MNHNY, CDR2 SVGAGI (reference sequence). Deletions cut 5 bases from V and 0 bases from J, with 8 bases between. The CDR3 spans 14 residues. CDR3: CASSIQGSGNTIYF. The CDR3 nucleotides read TGTGCCAGCAGTATACAGGGCTCTGGAAACACCATATATTTT.

CDR3 residues: CASSYTRSETQYF. The CDR3 DNA reads TGTGCCAGCAGTTACACTAGGTCAGAGACCCAGTACTTC. The chain employs TRBV6-6 and TRBJ2-5; possibly TRBD2 for D (5 bases). CDR1 is MNHNY and CDR2 is SVGAGI in the germline V gene (reference sequence). The V gene lost 2 bases and the J gene lost 4 bases, with 8 bases spanning the gap. The CDR3 runs 13 residues.